This T cell receptor (beta chain) emerged from a study of blood T cell repertoires in COVID-19. From germline, CDR1 is SGDLS and CDR2 YYNGEE. Trimming cost V 0 bases and J 0 bases, with 11 bases left between them. The CDR3 sequence is 16 residues long. Original processing methods: For nucleated cells, counts were estimated from reference gene primer amplification. Clones were sequenced by immunoSEQ multiplex PCR, and TCRdb holds only the in-frame ones, with some missing. From that table come the V and J calls and clone size; the DNA was used to work out D and trimming. The sample contains about 110,000 clones, 69% of which appear only once.

The V and J genes are TRBV9 and TRBJ2-3, with TRBD2 as a possible D gene (6 bases). Sequences were obtained from peripheral blood. The receptor was isolated from an elderly man with acute or convalescent COVID-19. CDR3 nucleotide sequence: TGTGCCAGCAGCGTAGTAGGAGGGAGAAGCACAGATACGCAGTATTTT. It encodes CASSVVGGRSTDTQYF.